A single T cell receptor beta chain is shown here with its context. Its target is unknown. V gave up 2 bases and J gave up 3 bases; unmatched junction bases: 4. The CDR3 loop spans 15 amino acids. Germline CDR1 SGDLS, CDR2 YYNGEE. The entry originates in a study of post-analysis software for immune sequencing data. Study-level findings and limits: There were a few TRBV segments more frequent in patients than controls, and TRBV5-6, TRBV5-1 and TRBV20-1 were among them. Batch-matched samples strongly co-clustered by F measure.

Each TCR beta cDNA library carried unique molecular identifiers. TCRdb analysed the PCR reads with MiXCR anew, one entry per CDR3 protein. The data hold about 680,000 distinct CDR3 sequences, with roughly three fifths observed a single time. Sequenced: blood. This TCR was recovered from a girl under 10 years old with multiple sclerosis. The genes are TRBV9 and TRBJ2-3; 9 bases align to TRBD1. The CDR3 DNA sequence: TGTGCCAGCAGCGTCCGGACAGGGGTTACAGATACGCAGTATTTT. Its protein is CASSVRTGVTDTQYF.